This T cell receptor (beta chain) was documented in a study of a mutant IDH1 vaccine in newly diagnosed glioma. About the research overall: Vaccinations, eight in total, occurred in weeks 1, 3, 5, 7, 11, 15, 19, 23. Vaccination started 4-6 weeks after radiotherapy alone, or with temozolomide cycles. Treated patients were approximately 62% male, about 38% female, mean age 40.4 years. The study, taken as a whole, reports: Pseudoprogression appeared independent of alterations in top peripheral clonotypes.

Time point given: week 5, during vaccination. It was 300 ug of mutant IDH1 20-mer peptide that made up each vaccine dose, given with topical imiquimod. Germline assignment: CDR1 SGHDN and CDR2 FVKESK. V shed 1 base and J shed 3 bases, with 13 bases lying between them. This CDR3 spans 16 amino acids. With regard to this clone: Its antigen is still unknown.

TCRdb's table, derived via immunoSEQ multiplex PCR, lists solely in-frame clones and lacks some. The profile shows about 38,000 clones, 75% to 85% of them singletons. The gene calls are TRBV14 and TRBJ1-3, with D maybe TRBD1 (6 bases). This TCR was recovered from a man aged 45 to 65 with glioma. Source: PBMCs, taken from a glioma patient whose treatment included an IDH1 peptide vaccine. This chain's CDR3 is CASSQGTENFGNTIYF. For the CDR3, the DNA is TGTGCCAGCAGCCAAGGGACAGAGAATTTTGGAAACACCATATATTTT.